The clone carrying this TCR beta chain came up many times. The antigen remains unidentified. Germline V gene sequence: CDR1 SGHTA, CDR2 FQGNSA. CDR3 length: 14 residues. V was cut by 2 bases and J by 6 bases, with 12 bases left in between. This sample was included in a study of T cells after yellow fever vaccination. Whole-study results and caveats: Post-booster repertoires again held most primary-vaccination clones (about 96% CD4, 85% to 90% CD8).

Universal primer sites and UMIs were introduced during 5'RACE template-switching synthesis of TCR cDNA. Via MiXCR, TCRdb re-called the 5' RACE reads, giving one row per CDR3 protein. The sample holds tens of thousands of distinct CDR3 sequences, 7.4% seen once. The rearrangement links TRBV7-2 to TRBJ2-3, with D tentatively TRBD2 (6 bases). The clonotype was recovered from a man aged 25 to 40 who received the YFV17D yellow fever vaccine. The source was CD8+ T cells sorted from PBMCs, collected 15 days after the yellow fever booster vaccination. The CDR3 DNA follows: TGTGCCAGCAGCTTATTTGCGGGACGGGATACGCAGTATTTT. Amino acids: CASSLFAGRDTQYF.